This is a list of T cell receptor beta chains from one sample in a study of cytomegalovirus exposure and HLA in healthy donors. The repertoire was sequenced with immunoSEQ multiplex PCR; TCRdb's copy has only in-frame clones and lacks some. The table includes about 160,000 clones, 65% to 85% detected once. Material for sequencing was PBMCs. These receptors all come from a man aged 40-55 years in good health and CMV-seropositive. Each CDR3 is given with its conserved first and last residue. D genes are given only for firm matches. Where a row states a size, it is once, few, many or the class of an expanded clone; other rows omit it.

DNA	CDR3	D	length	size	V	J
TGCAGCGTTGAATTAGGAGGGTCGACCTACGAGCAGTACTTC	CSVELGGSTYEQYF	NA	14	NA	TRBV29-1	TRBJ2-7
TGTGCCAGCAGTCCAACAGCCCGTGGGCCCCTCCACTTT	CASSPTARGPLHF	NA	13	NA	TRBV2	TRBJ1-6
TGTGCCAGCAGCTTGGGCTGGGCGGGGGCGAGCACAGATACGCAGTATTTT	CASSLGWAGASTDTQYF	NA	17	NA	TRBV5-5	TRBJ2-3
TGTGCCAGCAGCTCGGACGGGACTAGGGGCAATCAGCCCCAGCATTTT	CASSSDGTRGNQPQHF	NA	16	few	TRBV7-9	TRBJ1-5
TGCAGCGTTGGACAGGGGTATCAGCCCCAGCATTTT	CSVGQGYQPQHF	TRBD1	12	once	TRBV29-1	TRBJ1-5
TGTGCCAGCAGTACGGGACAAGGCTCCTACGAGCAGTACTTC	CASSTGQGSYEQYF	NA	14	NA	TRBV27	TRBJ2-7
TGTGCCAGCAGCTCCCAGCCCAACCTCCGGGGGAACACTGAAGCTTTCTTT	CASSSQPNLRGNTEAFF	NA	17	NA	TRBV5-6	TRBJ1-1
TGTGCCAGCAGCCCCAGGCTAGCGGGGATCAATGAGCAGTTCTTC	CASSPRLAGINEQFF	TRBD2	15	NA	TRBV7-9	TRBJ2-1
TGCGCCAGCAGCCACACTTTGGGGACAGGGGAGGGCTACACCTTC	CASSHTLGTGEGYTF	TRBD1	15	NA	TRBV4-1	TRBJ1-2
TGTGCCAGCAGGCAAACAGGGGACACTGAAGCTTTCTTT	CASRQTGDTEAFF	TRBD1	13	NA	TRBV6-5	TRBJ1-1
TGCGCCAGCAGCCACCGCTGGGGGACAGGGGGAGCGAATGAGCAGTTCTTC	CASSHRWGTGGANEQFF	TRBD1	17	once	TRBV4-1	TRBJ2-1
TGTGCCAGCAGCTTAGGGACGGGGGGACCTAACTATGGCTACACCTTC	CASSLGTGGPNYGYTF	NA	16	few	TRBV7-2	TRBJ1-2
TGTGCTAGCAGCTTAAGCTCGAGCTCCTACGAGCAGTACTTC	CASSLSSSSYEQYF	NA	14	NA	TRBV7-7	TRBJ2-7
TGTGCTAGCGGGGGGGCCAACGCTGAGCAGTTCTTC	CASGGANAEQFF	TRBD2	12	NA	TRBV12-5	TRBJ2-1
TGCGCCAGCAGCTTGGCCGAAGGGGTTACTGGGGCCAACGTCCTGACTTTC	CASSLAEGVTGANVLTF	NA	17	NA	TRBV5-1	TRBJ2-6
TGTGCCAGCGCTGAACGGAGAGGAGGGTATGGGTCACCCCTCCACTTT	CASAERRGGYGSPLHF	NA	16	NA	TRBV27	TRBJ1-6
TGTGCCAGCAGGGCAGGGGGCGTCTTCTATGGCTACACCTTC	CASRAGGVFYGYTF	TRBD1	14	NA	TRBV27	TRBJ1-2
TGTGCCAGCTCTGGGACAGGGGCCTCCTACGAGCAGTACTTC	CASSGTGASYEQYF	TRBD1	14	NA	TRBV18	TRBJ2-7
TGTGCCAGCAGCCCCGGGACATTAGGCAGGAACAATGAGCAGTTCTTC	CASSPGTLGRNNEQFF	NA	16	NA	TRBV9	TRBJ2-1
TGTGCCAGCAGTACCCGTAGCCTGAACACTGAAGCTTTCTTT	CASSTRSLNTEAFF	NA	14	NA	TRBV6-6	TRBJ1-1
TGTGCCAGCAGTCACCAGGGTGTGGCTGAAGCTTTCTTT	CASSHQGVAEAFF	NA	13	NA	TRBV6-6	TRBJ1-1
TGTGCCAGCAGCTTAGAAATACAGGGCGGCCAGCCCCAGCATTTT	CASSLEIQGGQPQHF	NA	15	few	TRBV7-2	TRBJ1-5
TGTGCCAGTAGTAAAGGAGGATCTGGAAACACCATATATTTT	CASSKGGSGNTIYF	NA	14	few	TRBV19	TRBJ1-3
TGTTCCAGCAGCCCTCCCCCCCGGTTTAGCTCCTACAATGAGCAGTTCTTC	CSSSPPPRFSSYNEQFF	NA	17	NA	TRBV7-9	TRBJ2-1
TGTGCCAGCAGCCAACAAACCGAGGCTAACTATGGCTACACCTTC	CASSQQTEANYGYTF	NA	15	NA	TRBV4-2	TRBJ1-2
TGTGCCATCAGGGAGGGGACTAGCGGAATCACCGGGGAGCTGTTTTTT	CAIREGTSGITGELFF	TRBD2	16	NA	TRBV10-3	TRBJ2-2
TGTGCCTGGAGTACAGGGACTAATGAAAAACTGTTTTTT	CAWSTGTNEKLFF	NA	13	few	TRBV30	TRBJ1-4
TGTGCCAGCAGCTGGGGACAGGACTATGGCTACACCTTC	CASSWGQDYGYTF	TRBD1	13	few	TRBV7-2	TRBJ1-2
TGTGCCACCAGCAGAGATGGGGCCGCAGATACGCAGTATTTT	CATSRDGAADTQYF	NA	14	few	TRBV15	TRBJ2-3
TGTGCCTGGAGTGTTGGAGGGGTCAATCAGCCCCAGCATTTT	CAWSVGGVNQPQHF	NA	14	NA	TRBV30	TRBJ1-5